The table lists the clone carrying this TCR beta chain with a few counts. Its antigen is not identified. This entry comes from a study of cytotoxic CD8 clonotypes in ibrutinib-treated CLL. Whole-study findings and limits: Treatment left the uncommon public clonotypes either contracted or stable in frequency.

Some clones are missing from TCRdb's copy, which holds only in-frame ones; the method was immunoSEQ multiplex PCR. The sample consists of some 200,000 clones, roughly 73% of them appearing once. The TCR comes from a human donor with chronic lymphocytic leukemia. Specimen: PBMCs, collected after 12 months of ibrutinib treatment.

The CDR3 DNA reads TGTGCCACCAGCAGAGTGTCACAGGGGTTTCAGCCCCAGCATTTT. This gives the protein CATSRVSQGFQPQHF. The chain carries TRBV15 and TRBJ1-5; 7 bases line up with TRBD1. With V trimmed by 1 base and J by 6 bases, 6 bases remained unmatched. This CDR3 comprises 15 residues. Per germline, CDR1 LNHNV and CDR2 YYDKDF (reference sequence).